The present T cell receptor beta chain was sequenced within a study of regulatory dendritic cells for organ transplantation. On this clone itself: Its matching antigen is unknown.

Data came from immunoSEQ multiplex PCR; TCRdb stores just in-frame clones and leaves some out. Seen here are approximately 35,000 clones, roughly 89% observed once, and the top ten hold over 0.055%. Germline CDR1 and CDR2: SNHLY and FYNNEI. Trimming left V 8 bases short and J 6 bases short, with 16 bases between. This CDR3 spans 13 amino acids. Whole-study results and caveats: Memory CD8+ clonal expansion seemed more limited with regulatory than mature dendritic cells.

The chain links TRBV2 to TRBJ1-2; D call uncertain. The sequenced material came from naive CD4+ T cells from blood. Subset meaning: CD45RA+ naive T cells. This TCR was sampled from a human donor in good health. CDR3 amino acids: CASQSYLVNGYTF. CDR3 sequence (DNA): TGTGCCAGCCAGTCCTACCTGGTCAATGGCTACACCTTC.